The clone carrying this T cell receptor (beta chain) is medium-sized. Antigen specificity is unknown. TCRdb re-called the 5' RACE reads through MiXCR, storing one row per CDR3 protein. This repertoire shows fewer than 40,000 distinct CDR3 sequences, around 7% found once; its top ten account for 28%. This sample was taken from a study of spatial heterogeneity in lung cancer. Study conclusions and caveats: More often at tumor resection than at routine follow-up, ubiquitous expanded tumor TCRs were detected in the blood.

Regarding time point: sample taken at primary tumor resection. In each case, whole RNA from tumor, nontumor lung or frozen PBMC was sequenced unsorted. The donor population consisted of just over 70 patients with untreated, early-stage non-small cell lung cancer. The CDR3 extends over 13 amino acids. V gave up 5 bases and J gave up 3 bases, with 10 bases separating them. CDR1 is SGHDN and CDR2 is FVKESK in the germline V gene. The sequencing here drew on PBMCs, taken at surgery. The J gene is TRBJ2-5, the V gene TRBV14; D possibly corresponds to TRBD2 (5 bases). The sequence was obtained from a male donor with early-stage non-small cell lung cancer. CDR3 DNA sequence: TGTGCCAGCAGCTACCACGGGGAAGAGACCCAGTACTTC. This encodes CASSYHGEETQYF.